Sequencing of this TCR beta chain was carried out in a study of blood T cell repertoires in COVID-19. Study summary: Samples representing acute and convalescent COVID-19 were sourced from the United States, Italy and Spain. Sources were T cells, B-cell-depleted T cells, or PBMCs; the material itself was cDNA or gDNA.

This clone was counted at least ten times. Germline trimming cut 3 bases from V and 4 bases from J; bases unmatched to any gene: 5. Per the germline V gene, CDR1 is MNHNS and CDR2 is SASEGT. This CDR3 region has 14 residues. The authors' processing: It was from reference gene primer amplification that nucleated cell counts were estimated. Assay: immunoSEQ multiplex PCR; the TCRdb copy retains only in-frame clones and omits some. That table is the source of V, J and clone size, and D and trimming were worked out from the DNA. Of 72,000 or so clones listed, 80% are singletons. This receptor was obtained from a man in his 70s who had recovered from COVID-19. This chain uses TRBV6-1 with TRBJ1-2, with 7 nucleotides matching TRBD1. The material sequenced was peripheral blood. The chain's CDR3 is CASSDSTGVYGYTF. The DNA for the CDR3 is TGTGCCAGCAGTGATAGCACAGGGGTCTATGGCTACACCTTC.